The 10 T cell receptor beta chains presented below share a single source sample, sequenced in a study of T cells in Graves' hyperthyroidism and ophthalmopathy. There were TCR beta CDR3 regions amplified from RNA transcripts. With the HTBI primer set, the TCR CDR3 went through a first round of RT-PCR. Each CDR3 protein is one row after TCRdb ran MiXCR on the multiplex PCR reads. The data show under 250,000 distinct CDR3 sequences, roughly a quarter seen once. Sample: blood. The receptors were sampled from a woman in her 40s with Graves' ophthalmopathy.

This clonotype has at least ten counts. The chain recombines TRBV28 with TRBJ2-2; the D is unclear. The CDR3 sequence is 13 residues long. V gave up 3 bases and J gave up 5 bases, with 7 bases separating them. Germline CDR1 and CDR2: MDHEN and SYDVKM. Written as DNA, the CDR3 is TGTGCCAGCAGTTTTCTGGGGACCGGGGAGCTGTTTTTT. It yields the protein CASSFLGTGELFF.

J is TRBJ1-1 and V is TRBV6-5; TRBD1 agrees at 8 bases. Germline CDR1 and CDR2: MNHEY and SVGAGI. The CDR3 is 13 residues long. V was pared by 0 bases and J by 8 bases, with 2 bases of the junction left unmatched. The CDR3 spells CASSYSGDREAFF. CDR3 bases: TGTGCCAGCAGTTACTCTGGGGACAGGGAAGCTTTCTTT.

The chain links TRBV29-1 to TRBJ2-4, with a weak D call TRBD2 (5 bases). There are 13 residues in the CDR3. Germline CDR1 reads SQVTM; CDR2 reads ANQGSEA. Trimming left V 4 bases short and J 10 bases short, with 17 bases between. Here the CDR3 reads CSVGVRTSGIQYF. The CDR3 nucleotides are TGCAGCGTTGGCGTGAGGACTTCCGGGATTCAGTACTTC.

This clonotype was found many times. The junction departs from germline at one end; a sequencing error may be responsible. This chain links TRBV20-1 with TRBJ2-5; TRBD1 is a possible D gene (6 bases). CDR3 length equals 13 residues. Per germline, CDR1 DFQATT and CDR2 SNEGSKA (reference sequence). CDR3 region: CSASRTAQGTQYF. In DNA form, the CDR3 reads TGCAGTGCTAGCAGGACAGCCCAAGGGACCCAGTACTTC.

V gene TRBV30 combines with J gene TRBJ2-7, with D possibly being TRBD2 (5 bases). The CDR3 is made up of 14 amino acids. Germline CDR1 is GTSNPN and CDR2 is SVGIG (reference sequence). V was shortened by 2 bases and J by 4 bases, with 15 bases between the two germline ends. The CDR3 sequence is CAWSSGRFGYEQYF. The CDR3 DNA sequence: TGTGCCTGGAGTAGCGGCCGCTTTGGTTACGAGCAGTACTTC.

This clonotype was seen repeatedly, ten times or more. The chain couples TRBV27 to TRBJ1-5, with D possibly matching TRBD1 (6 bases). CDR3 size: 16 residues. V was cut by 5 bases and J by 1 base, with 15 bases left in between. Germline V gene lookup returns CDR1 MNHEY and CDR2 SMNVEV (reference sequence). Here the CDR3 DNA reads TGTGCCAGCAGTGCCAGCTCAGGGGTGAGCAATCAGCCCCAGCATTTT. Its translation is CASSASSGVSNQPQHF.

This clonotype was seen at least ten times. In DNA form, the CDR3 reads TGTGCCAGCAGCCATAGGATACAAGAGACCCAGTACTTC. It encodes CASSHRIQETQYF. V is TRBV14 and J is TRBJ2-5; D not resolved. The CDR3 spans 13 residues. The V and J ends lost 3 bases and 2 bases respectively, with 7 bases between them. The germline V gene has CDR1 SGHDN and CDR2 FVKESK.

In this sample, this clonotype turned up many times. CDR3 nucleotide sequence: TGTGCCAGCAGTCAATCTGAATTAGCGGGATCAGAGACCCAGTACTTC. The encoded protein is CASSQSELAGSETQYF. The chain recombines TRBV28 with TRBJ2-5; 8 bases agree with TRBD2. V lost 5 bases to trimming and J lost 4 bases; unmatched junction nucleotides: 12. This CDR3 spans 16 amino acids. Germline CDR1 MDHEN, CDR2 SYDVKM.

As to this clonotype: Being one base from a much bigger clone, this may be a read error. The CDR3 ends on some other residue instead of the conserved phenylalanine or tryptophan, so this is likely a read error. The CDR3 coding sequence is TGCAGCGTTGAAGACTTCCAATCCACTGAAGCTTTCCTT. It yields the protein CSVEDFQSTEAFL. This chain connects TRBV29-1 to TRBJ1-1; unclear D gene. The CDR3 totals 13 residues. The V end lost 0 bases, the J end lost 4 bases, and 9 bases lay between the germline ends. The germline gives CDR1 SQVTM, CDR2 ANQGSEA.

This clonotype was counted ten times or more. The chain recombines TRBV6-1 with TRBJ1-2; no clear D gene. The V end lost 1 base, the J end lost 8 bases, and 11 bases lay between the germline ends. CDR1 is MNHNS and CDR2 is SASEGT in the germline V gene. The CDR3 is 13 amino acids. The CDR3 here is CASSEVNAGGYTF. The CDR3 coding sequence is TGTGCCAGCAGTGAAGTCAATGCGGGGGGCTACACCTTC.